This entry features one T cell receptor (beta chain) sequence. This entry is derived from a study of blood T cell repertoires in COVID-19. Study overall: In each case, the material was cDNA or gDNA derived from T cells, B-cell-depleted T cells, or PBMCs.

The ends were cut back, 4 bases at V and 2 bases at J, with 9 bases in the middle. CDR1 and CDR2 (germline): SGHRS, YFSETQ. The CDR3 runs to 13 residues. Assay used: immunoSEQ multiplex PCR; TCRdb lists only in-frame clones, some missing. The table lists under 60,000 clones, about 90% of them singletons. Sequencing input: peripheral blood. The TCR comes from a man between 45 and 60 years old with active COVID-19. The rearrangement joins TRBV5-1 to TRBJ2-5; maybe TRBD1 (5 bases). The CDR3 DNA is TGCGCCAGCAGCATGGACACACAAGAGACCCAGTACTTC. Protein: CASSMDTQETQYF.